This record covers a single T cell receptor (beta chain). The CDR3 contains 12 residues. V was shortened by 0 bases and J by 4 bases, with 6 bases between the two germline ends. The germline CDR1 and CDR2 sequences are SQVTM and ANQGSEA. The entry originates in a study of CD8+ T cells in alopecia areata. cDNA prepared by RNA extraction and subsequent reverse transcription served as the template for sequencing. Sequencing was performed with immunoSEQ multiplex PCR; in TCRdb, only in-frame clones are kept and a portion is missing. The data show about 150,000 clones, with 87% seen just once and approximately 15% held by the top ten.

The sequence derives from a human donor with alopecia areata. V is TRBV29-1 and J is TRBJ2-5; D not resolved. The sequencing used CD8+ T cells sorted from blood, collected at week 0. The CDR3 nucleotides are TGCAGCGTTGAAGAATTGGCAGAGACCCAGTACTTC. As protein: CSVEELAETQYF.